This T cell receptor (beta chain) was obtained from a study of CD8 T cells in ankylosing spondylitis. This clonotype was counted ten times or more. The target antigen is unknown. A single record per CDR3 protein comes from TCRdb applying MiXCR to the 5' RACE reads. The repertoire holds under 130,000 distinct CDR3 sequences, with around 24% as singletons. The V gene's germline CDR1 is SGHRS and CDR2 YFSETQ. Deletions cut 3 bases from V and 2 bases from J, with 14 bases between. The CDR3 extends over 16 amino acids. Study-level points and caveats: The study looked at matched synovial fluid samples from ankylosing spondylitis patients. Disease-linked clones were reported to be significantly enriched there.

The receptor was isolated from a male donor with ankylosing spondylitis. Sequencing was done on a sample of synovial fluid, either unsorted or a sorted T cell fraction (not recorded which). The V call is TRBV5-1, the J call TRBJ2-2, with a possible D match to TRBD1 (6 bases). CDR3 region: CASSYWTAINTGELFF. The CDR3 DNA is TGCGCCAGCAGCTATTGGACAGCAATAAACACCGGGGAGCTGTTTTTT.